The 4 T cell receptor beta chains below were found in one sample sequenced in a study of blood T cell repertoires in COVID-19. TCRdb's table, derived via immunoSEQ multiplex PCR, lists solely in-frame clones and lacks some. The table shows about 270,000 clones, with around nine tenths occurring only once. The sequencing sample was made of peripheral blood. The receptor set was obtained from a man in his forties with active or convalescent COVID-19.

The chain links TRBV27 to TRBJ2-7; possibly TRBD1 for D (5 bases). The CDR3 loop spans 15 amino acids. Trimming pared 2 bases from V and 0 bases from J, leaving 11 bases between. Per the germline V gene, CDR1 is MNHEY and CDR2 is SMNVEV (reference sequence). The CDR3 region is CASSLVSGPSYEQYF. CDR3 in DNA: TGTGCCAGCAGTTTAGTTTCAGGGCCCTCCTACGAGCAGTACTTC.

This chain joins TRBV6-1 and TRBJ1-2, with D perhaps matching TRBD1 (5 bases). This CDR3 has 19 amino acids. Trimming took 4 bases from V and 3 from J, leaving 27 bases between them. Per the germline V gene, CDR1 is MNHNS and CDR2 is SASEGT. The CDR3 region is CASSGPTWSIAGLDYGYTF. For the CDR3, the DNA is TGTGCCAGCAGTGGTCCCACCTGGTCCATAGCAGGGCTAGACTATGGCTACACCTTC.

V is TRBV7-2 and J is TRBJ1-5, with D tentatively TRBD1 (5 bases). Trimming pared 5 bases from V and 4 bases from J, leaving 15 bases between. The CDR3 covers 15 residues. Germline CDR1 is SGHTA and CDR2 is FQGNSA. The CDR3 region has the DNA TGTGCCAGCAGCCTAGGGAGGGGCGGGAATCAGCCCCAGCATTTT. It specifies CASSLGRGGNQPQHF.

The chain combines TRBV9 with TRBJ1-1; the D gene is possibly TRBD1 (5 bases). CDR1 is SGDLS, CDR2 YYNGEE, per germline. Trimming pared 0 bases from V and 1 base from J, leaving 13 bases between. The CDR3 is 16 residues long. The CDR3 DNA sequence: TGTGCCAGCAGCGTAGCTCAAGGGGTGACGAACACTGAAGCTTTCTTT. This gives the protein CASSVAQGVTNTEAFF. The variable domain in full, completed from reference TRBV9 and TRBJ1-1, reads DSGVTQTPKHLITATGQRVTLRCSPRSGDLSVYWYQQSLDQGLQFLIQYYNGEERAKGNILERFSAQQFPDLHSELNLSSLELGDSALYFCASSVAQGVTNTEAFFGQGTRLTVV.